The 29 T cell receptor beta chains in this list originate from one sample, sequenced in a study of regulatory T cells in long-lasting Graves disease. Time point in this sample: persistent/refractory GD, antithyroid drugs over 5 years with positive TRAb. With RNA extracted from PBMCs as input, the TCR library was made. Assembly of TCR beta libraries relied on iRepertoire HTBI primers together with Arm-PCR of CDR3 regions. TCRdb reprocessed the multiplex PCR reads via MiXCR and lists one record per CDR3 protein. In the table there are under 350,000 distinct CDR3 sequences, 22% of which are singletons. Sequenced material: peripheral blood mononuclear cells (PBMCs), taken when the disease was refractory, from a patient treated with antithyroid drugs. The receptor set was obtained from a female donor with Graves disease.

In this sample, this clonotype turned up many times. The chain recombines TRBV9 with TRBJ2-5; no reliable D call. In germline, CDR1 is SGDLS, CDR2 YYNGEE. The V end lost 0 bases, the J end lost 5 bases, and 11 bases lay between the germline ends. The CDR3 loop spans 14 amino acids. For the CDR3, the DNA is TGTGCCAGCAGCGTAGGTCCGTCTCGGGAGACCCAGTACTTC. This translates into CASSVGPSRETQYF.

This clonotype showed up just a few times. CDR3 sequence: CASRQTSGSELAKNIQYF. CDR3 bases: TGTGCCAGCAGGCAAACTAGCGGGAGCGAACTAGCCAAAAACATTCAGTACTTC. The rearrangement uses TRBV6-1 and TRBJ2-4; the match to TRBD2 covers 11 bases. Unmatched junction bases numbered 10, after V lost 6 bases and J lost 0 bases. Germline loops: CDR1 MNHNS, CDR2 SASEGT. This CDR3 comprises 18 residues.

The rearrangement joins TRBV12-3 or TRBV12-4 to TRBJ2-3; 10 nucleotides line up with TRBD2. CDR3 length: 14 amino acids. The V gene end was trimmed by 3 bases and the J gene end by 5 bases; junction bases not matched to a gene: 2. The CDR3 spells CASSLRLAGDTQYF. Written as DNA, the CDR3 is TGTGCCAGCAGTTTGCGACTAGCGGGAGATACGCAGTATTTT.

The CDR3 nucleotides read TGTGCCAGCAGCACCAGGGTCTATGGCTACACCTTC. Its translation is CASSTRVYGYTF. The V call is TRBV6-1, the J call TRBJ1-2, with D possibly matching TRBD1 (5 bases). Trimming stripped 6 bases from V and 4 bases from J, with 9 bases between. The CDR3 has 12 residues. CDR1 and CDR2 from the germline V gene are MNHNS and SASEGT.

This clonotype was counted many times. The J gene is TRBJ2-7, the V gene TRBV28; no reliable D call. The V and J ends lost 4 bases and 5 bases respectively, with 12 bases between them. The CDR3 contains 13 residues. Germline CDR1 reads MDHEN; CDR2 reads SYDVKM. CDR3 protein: CASSSPSTNEQYF. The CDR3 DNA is TGTGCCAGCAGTTCGCCTTCGACGAACGAGCAGTACTTC.

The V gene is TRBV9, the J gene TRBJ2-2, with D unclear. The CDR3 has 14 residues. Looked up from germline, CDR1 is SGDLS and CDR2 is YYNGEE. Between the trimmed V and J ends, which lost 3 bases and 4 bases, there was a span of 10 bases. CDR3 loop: CASSAGPRTGELFF. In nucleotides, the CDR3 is TGTGCCAGCAGCGCAGGCCCCCGCACCGGGGAGCTGTTTTTT.

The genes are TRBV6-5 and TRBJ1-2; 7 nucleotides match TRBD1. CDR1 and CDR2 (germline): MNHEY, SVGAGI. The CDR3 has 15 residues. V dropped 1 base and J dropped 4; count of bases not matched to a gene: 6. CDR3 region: CASSYYPGGVYGYTF. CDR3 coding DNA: TGTGCCAGCAGTTACTACCCAGGGGGTGTCTATGGCTACACCTTC.

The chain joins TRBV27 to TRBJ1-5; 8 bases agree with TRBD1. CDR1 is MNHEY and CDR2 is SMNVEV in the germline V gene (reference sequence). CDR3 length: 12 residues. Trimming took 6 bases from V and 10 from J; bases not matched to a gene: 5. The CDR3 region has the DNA TGTGCCAGCAGCGACAGGGGCGGTCCCCAGCATTTT. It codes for CASSDRGGPQHF.

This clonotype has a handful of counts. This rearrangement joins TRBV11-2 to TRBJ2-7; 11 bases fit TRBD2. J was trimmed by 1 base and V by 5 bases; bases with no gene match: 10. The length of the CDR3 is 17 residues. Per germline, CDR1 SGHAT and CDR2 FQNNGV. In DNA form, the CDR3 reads TGTGCCAGCAGCCTGAACCAGGGACTAGCGGAGTCCTACGAGCAGTACTTC. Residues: CASSLNQGLAESYEQYF.

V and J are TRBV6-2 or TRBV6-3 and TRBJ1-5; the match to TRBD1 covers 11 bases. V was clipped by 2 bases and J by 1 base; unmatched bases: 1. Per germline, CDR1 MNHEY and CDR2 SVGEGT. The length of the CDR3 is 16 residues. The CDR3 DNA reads TGTGCCAGCAGTTACGGGACAGGGGGGAGCAATCAGCCCCAGCATTTT. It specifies CASSYGTGGSNQPQHF.

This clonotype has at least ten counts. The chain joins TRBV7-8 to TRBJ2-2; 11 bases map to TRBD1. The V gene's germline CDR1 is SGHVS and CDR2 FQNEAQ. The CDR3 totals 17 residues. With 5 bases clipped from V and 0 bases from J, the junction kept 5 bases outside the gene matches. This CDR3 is CASSPRTGGANTGELFF. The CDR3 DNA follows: TGTGCCAGCAGCCCCCGGACAGGGGGCGCGAACACCGGGGAGCTGTTTTTT.

The CDR3 DNA reads TGCGCCAGCAGCCAAGATACCCCCCCAGCGGGGGGATATCAAGAGACCCAGTACTTC. Its protein is CASSQDTPPAGGYQETQYF. The chain is built from TRBV4-3 and TRBJ2-5; 9 bases agree with TRBD2. The ends lost 0 bases at V and 2 bases at J; junction bases unmatched: 13. CDR3 length equals 19 residues. Germline V lookup: CDR1 LGHNA, CDR2 YSLEER.

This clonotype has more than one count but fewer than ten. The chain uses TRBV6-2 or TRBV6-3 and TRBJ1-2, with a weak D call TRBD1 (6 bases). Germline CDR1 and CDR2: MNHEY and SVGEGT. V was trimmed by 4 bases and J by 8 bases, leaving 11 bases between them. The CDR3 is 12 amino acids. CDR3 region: CASSSGVGGYTF. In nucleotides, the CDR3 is TGTGCCAGCAGTTCAGGGGTAGGCGGCTACACCTTC.

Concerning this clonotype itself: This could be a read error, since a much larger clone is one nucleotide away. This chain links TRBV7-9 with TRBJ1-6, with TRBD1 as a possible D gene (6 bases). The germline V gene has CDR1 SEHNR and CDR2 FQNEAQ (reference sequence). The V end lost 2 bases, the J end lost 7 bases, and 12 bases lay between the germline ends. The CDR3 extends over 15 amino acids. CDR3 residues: CASSLSDGGNSPLHF. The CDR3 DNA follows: TGTGCCAGCAGCTTATCGGACGGGGGCAATTCACCCCTCCACTTT.

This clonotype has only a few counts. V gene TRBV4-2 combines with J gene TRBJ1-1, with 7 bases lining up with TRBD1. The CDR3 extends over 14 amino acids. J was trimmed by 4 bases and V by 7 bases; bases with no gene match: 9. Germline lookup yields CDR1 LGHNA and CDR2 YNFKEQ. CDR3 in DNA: TGTGCCAGCACCCAGTCGGACAGGACCACTGAAGCTTTCTTT. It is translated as CASTQSDRTTEAFF.

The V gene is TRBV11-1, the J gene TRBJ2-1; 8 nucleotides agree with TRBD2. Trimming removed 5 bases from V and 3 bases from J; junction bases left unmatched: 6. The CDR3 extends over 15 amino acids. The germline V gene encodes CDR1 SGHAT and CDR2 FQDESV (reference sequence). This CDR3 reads CASSTGTSVYNEQFF. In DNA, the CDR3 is TGTGCCAGCAGCACCGGGACTAGTGTCTACAATGAGCAGTTCTTC.

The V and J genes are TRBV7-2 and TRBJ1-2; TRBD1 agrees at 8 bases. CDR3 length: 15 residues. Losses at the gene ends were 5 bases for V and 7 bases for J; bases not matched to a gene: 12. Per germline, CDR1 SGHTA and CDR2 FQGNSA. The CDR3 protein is CASSPRTGREGGYTF. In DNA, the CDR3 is TGTGCCAGCAGCCCGCGGACAGGGAGAGAGGGTGGCTACACCTTC.

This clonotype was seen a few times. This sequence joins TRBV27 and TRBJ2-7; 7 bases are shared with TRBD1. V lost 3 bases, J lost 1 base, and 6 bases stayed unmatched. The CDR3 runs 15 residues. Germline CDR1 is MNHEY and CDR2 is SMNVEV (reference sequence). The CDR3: CASSFDRALSYEQYF. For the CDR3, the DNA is TGTGCCAGCAGTTTCGACAGGGCTCTTTCCTACGAGCAGTACTTC.

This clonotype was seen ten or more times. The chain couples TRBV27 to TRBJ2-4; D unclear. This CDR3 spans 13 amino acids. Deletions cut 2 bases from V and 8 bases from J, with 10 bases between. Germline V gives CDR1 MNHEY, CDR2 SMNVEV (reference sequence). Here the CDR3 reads CASSLNQVDIQYF. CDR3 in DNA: TGTGCCAGCAGTTTAAACCAGGTTGACATTCAGTACTTC.

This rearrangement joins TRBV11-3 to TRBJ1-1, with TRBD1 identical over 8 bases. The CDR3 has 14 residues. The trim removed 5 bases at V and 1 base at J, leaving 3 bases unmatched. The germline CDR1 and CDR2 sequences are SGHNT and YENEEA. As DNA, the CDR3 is TGTGCCAGCAGCCACAGGGGGGGGAACACTGAAGCTTTCTTT. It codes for CASSHRGGNTEAFF.

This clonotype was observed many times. The DNA for the CDR3 is TGTGCCAGCAGTGATGCTGGGACCTATAGCAATCAGCCCCAGCATTTT. This encodes CASSDAGTYSNQPQHF. V and J are TRBV2 and TRBJ1-5; TRBD1 is a possible D gene (5 bases). The CDR3 has 16 residues. Trimming pared 3 bases from V and 0 bases from J, leaving 12 bases between. Germline V CDR1 and CDR2: SNHLY, FYNNEI. Full variable domain (outside the CDR3, taken from reference TRBV2 and TRBJ1-5): EPEVTQTPSHQVTQMGQEVILRCVPISNHLYFYWYRQILGQKVEFLVSFYNNEISEKSEIFDDQFSVERPDGSNFTLKIRSTKLEDSAMYFCASSDAGTYSNQPQHFGDGTRLSIL.

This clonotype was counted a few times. In nucleotides, the CDR3 is TGTGCCAGCAGTTACTCGTACAGTCAAAACACTGAAGCTTTCTTT. It translates to CASSYSYSQNTEAFF. The chain carries TRBV6-6 and TRBJ1-1; no reliable D call. Trimming left V 0 bases short and J 2 bases short, with 10 bases between. The CDR3 consists of 15 residues. In germline, CDR1 is MNHNY, CDR2 SVGAGI (reference sequence).

The CDR3 bases are TGCAGTGCTAGTGCGAACTCAGGGAGGACTAATGAAAAACTGTTTTTT. Residues: CSASANSGRTNEKLFF. V is TRBV20-1 and J is TRBJ1-4; the D gene is possibly TRBD1 (5 bases). This CDR3 has 16 residues. Looked up from germline, CDR1 is DFQATT and CDR2 is SNEGSKA (reference sequence). V gave up 3 bases and J gave up 2 bases, with 16 bases separating them.

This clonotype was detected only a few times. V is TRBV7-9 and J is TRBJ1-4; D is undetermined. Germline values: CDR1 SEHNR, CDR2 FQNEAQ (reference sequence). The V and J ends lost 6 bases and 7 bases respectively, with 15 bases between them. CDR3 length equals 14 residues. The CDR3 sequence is CASSPGVYGEKLFF. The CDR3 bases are TGTGCCAGCAGTCCCGGGGTTTATGGTGAAAAACTGTTTTTT.

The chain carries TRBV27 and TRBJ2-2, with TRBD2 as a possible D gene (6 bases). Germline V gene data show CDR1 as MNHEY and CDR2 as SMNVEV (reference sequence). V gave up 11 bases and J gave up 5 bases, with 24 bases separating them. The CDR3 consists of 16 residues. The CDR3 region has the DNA TGTGCCCCCTCTAGTCGGGAGTCGCCTAGGACCGGGGAGCTGTTTTTT. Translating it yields CAPSSRESPRTGELFF.

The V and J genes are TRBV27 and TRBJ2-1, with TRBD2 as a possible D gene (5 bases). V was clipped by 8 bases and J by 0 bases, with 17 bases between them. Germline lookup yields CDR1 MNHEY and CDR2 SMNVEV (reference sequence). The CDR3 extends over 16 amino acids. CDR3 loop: CASCKDCTSSYNEQFF. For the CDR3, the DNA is TGTGCCAGCTGTAAGGACTGCACCAGCTCCTACAATGAGCAGTTCTTC.

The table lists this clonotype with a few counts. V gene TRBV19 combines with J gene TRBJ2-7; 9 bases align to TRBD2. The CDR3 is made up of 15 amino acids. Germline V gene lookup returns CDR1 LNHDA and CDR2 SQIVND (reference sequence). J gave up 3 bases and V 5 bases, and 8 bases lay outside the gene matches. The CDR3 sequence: CASSPLAGEIYEQYF. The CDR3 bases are TGTGCCAGTAGTCCTTTAGCGGGAGAGATCTACGAGCAGTACTTC.

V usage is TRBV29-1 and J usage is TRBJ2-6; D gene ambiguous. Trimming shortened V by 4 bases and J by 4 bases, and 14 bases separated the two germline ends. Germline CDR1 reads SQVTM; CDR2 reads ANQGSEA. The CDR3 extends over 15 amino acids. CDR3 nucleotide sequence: TGCAGCGTTGCGGATTTTTCTTCGGGGGCCAACGTCCTGACTTTC. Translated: CSVADFSSGANVLTF.

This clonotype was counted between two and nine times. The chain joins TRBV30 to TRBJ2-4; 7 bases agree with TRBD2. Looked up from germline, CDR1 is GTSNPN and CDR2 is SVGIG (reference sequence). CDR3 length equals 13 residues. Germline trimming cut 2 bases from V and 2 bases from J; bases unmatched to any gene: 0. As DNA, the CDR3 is TGTGCCTGGAGTAGCGGGACCAAAAACATTCAGTACTTC. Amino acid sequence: CAWSSGTKNIQYF.